This passage covers 32 T cell receptor beta chains from one sample sequenced in a study of CD8+CD57+ T cells in acquired aplastic anemia. CD8+CD57+ cell expansion had been shown by flow cytometry in patients chosen for sequencing. Both TCR beta VDJ combination and CDR3 sequence profiling were carried out. Genomic DNA was the template for this profiling. MiXCR was run by TCRdb on the reads, yielding one entry per CDR3 protein. The sample has 220,000 or so distinct CDR3 sequences; 50% to 70% are singletons. What was sequenced was sorted CD4+, CD8+, or CD8+CD57+ T cells (not recorded which) from PBMCs. The receptors originated from a human donor with aplastic anemia.

With respect to this clonotype: This may be a read error: a much more frequent sequence differs by one nucleotide. Given the absence of the conserved phenylalanine or tryptophan at the CDR3 end, a read error is likely. J is TRBJ2-2 and V is TRBV4-1; 9 bases agree with TRBD1. The CDR3 has 16 residues. The V and J ends lost 5 bases and 5 bases, in that order; junction bases with no gene match: 9. The V gene's germline CDR1 is MGHRA and CDR2 YSYEKL. The chain's CDR3 is CASSKSGTGFTGELFL. As DNA, the CDR3 is TGCGCCAGCAGCAAATCCGGGACAGGGTTTACCGGGGAGCTGTTTTTA.

The chain combines TRBV15 with TRBJ2-7, with 8 bases fitting TRBD2. Germline lookup yields CDR1 LNHNV and CDR2 YYDKDF (reference sequence). V lost 0 bases, J lost 13 bases, and 8 bases stayed unmatched. The CDR3 sequence is 13 residues long. The CDR3 coding sequence is TGTGCCACCAGCAGAGACCAGACAGCGGGAGCTTACTTC. Translated: CATSRDQTAGAYF. Filled out from reference TRBV15 and TRBJ2-7, the complete variable domain reads DAMVIQNPRYQVTQFGKPVTLSCSQTLNHNVMYWYQQKSSQAPKLLFHYYDKDFNNEADTPDNFQSRRPNTSFCFLDIRSPGLGDTAMYLCATSRDQTAGAYFGPGTRLTVT.

The V and J genes are TRBV20-1 and TRBJ1-1, with D possibly being TRBD1 (6 bases). There are 13 residues in the CDR3. With 3 bases removed from V and 7 bases from J, the gap between germline ends came to 15 bases. The germline CDR1 and CDR2 sequences are DFQATT and SNEGSKA (reference sequence). CDR3 amino acids: CSARRGAEVEAFF. As DNA, the CDR3 is TGCAGTGCTAGGCGGGGGGCAGAGGTTGAAGCTTTCTTT.

CDR3 nucleotides: TGCGCCAGCAGCTTGGTTAGCGGGGGCAATGAGCAGTTCTTC. Amino acid sequence: CASSLVSGGNEQFF. The chain employs TRBV5-1 and TRBJ2-1; the match to TRBD2 covers 9 bases. With 0 bases clipped from V and 6 bases from J, the junction kept 1 base outside the gene matches. There are 14 residues in the CDR3. Germline lookup yields CDR1 SGHRS and CDR2 YFSETQ.

This clonotype was seen more than once but under ten times. The genes are TRBV20-1 and TRBJ1-2; TRBD1 might be the D (6 bases). The germline gives CDR1 DFQATT, CDR2 SNEGSKA (reference sequence). CDR3 length: 13 residues. V was trimmed by 6 bases and J by 4 bases, leaving 15 bases between them. Here the CDR3 reads CSAPTGGFYGYTF. The DNA for the CDR3 is TGCAGTGCCCCGACAGGTGGTTTCTATGGCTACACCTTC.

Worth noting for this clonotype: An end of the junction differs from the germline gene, which may be a read error. The V and J genes are TRBV12-3 or TRBV12-4 and TRBJ2-7; unclear D gene. The CDR3 sequence is 12 residues long. CDR3 sequence reads: CASSLVHYKQYF. Here the CDR3 DNA reads TGTGCCAGCAGTTTAGTGCACTACAAGCAGTACTTC.

This chain connects TRBV29-1 to TRBJ2-7; D perhaps matches TRBD1 (6 bases). The CDR3 sequence is 13 residues long. Trimming left V 1 base short and J 3 bases short, with 10 bases between. In germline, CDR1 is SQVTM, CDR2 ANQGSEA. The CDR3 spells CSVEGGRGYEQYF. Here the CDR3 DNA reads TGCAGCGTTGAAGGTGGCAGGGGCTACGAGCAGTACTTC.

The chain is built from TRBV20-1 and TRBJ2-5; tentative D call: TRBD2 (5 bases). Germline CDR1 and CDR2: DFQATT and SNEGSKA (reference sequence). Trimming took 3 bases from V and 9 from J, leaving 14 bases between them. This CDR3 region has 12 residues. CDR3 loop: CSAREAAKAQYF. The CDR3 DNA is TGCAGTGCTAGGGAAGCGGCAAAGGCCCAGTACTTC.

The V gene is TRBV2, the J gene TRBJ1-4; D not certain. The germline V gene has CDR1 SNHLY and CDR2 FYNNEI. Trimming left V 5 bases short and J 14 bases short, with 9 bases between. CDR3 length: 10 amino acids. The CDR3 spells CASSLSGLFF. CDR3 nucleotide sequence: TGTGCCAGCAGTCTTAGCGGGCTGTTTTTT. The variable domain in full, with the rest retrieved from reference TRBV2 and TRBJ1-4, is EPEVTQTPSHQVTQMGQEVILRCVPISNHLYFYWYRQILGQKVEFLVSFYNNEISEKSEIFDDQFSVERPDGSNFTLKIRSTKLEDSAMYFCASSLSGLFFGSGTQLSVL.

The chain recombines TRBV24-1 with TRBJ2-1; 9 nucleotides align to TRBD2. The CDR3 consists of 15 residues. CDR1 is KGHDR, CDR2 SFDVKD, per germline. V shed 3 bases and J 8 bases; nucleotides not matched to a gene: 7. The CDR3 sequence is CATSDRGTSFHEQFF. The CDR3 DNA follows: TGTGCCACCAGTGATAGGGGGACTAGCTTTCATGAGCAGTTCTTC.

The CDR3 DNA sequence: TGTGCCAGCAGTGGGGGACTAGCGGGAGCAGCCGGGGAGCTGTTTTTT. Translated: CASSGGLAGAAGELFF. This rearrangement joins TRBV2 to TRBJ2-2; 14 nucleotides line up with TRBD2. Trimming removed 4 bases from V and 6 bases from J; junction bases left unmatched: 4. CDR3 size: 16 residues. Per germline, CDR1 SNHLY and CDR2 FYNNEI. The variable domain in full, completed from reference TRBV2 and TRBJ2-2, reads EPEVTQTPSHQVTQMGQEVILRCVPISNHLYFYWYRQILGQKVEFLVSFYNNEISEKSEIFDDQFSVERPDGSNFTLKIRSTKLEDSAMYFCASSGGLAGAAGELFFGEGSRLTVL.

The chain combines TRBV12-3 or TRBV12-4 with TRBJ1-6; no firm D call. Deletions cut 3 bases from V and 12 bases from J, with 6 bases between. This CDR3 is 11 amino acids long. The CDR3 sequence is CASSLGGPLHF. DNA for the CDR3: TGTGCCAGCAGTTTGGGCGGACCCCTCCACTTT.

The chain couples TRBV7-2 to TRBJ2-1; TRBD2 agrees at 11 bases. The V segment lost 0 bases and the J segment 7 bases; nucleotides outside the gene matches: 2. Germline values: CDR1 SGHTA, CDR2 FQGNSA. The CDR3 covers 15 residues. DNA for the CDR3: TGTGCCAGCAGCTTAGCTGCTAGCGGGGGGAATGAGCAGTTCTTC. Protein sequence: CASSLAASGGNEQFF.

This clonotype has a count of ten or more. The V gene is TRBV7-3, the J gene TRBJ1-2; 9 bases fit TRBD1. CDR1 is SGHTA, CDR2 FQGTGA, per germline. There are 15 residues in the CDR3. With 5 bases clipped from V and 9 bases from J, the junction kept 13 bases outside the gene matches. The CDR3 region is CASSPYPGQGVRYTF. The CDR3 DNA reads TGTGCCAGCAGCCCGTACCCGGGACAGGGCGTGCGCTACACCTTC.

V and J are TRBV10-3 and TRBJ2-1, with D perhaps given as TRBD1 or TRBD2 (5 bases each). Germline V CDR1 and CDR2: ENHRY, SYGVKD. V was trimmed by 6 bases and J by 6 bases, leaving 18 bases between them. The CDR3 is 15 residues long. The CDR3 bases are TGTGCCATCAGGGAAGTGGGGGAGAGCCGCAATGAGCAGTTCTTC. Translating gives CAIREVGESRNEQFF.

The chain carries TRBV27 and TRBJ1-5; TRBD1 matches 7 bases. The germline V gene encodes CDR1 MNHEY and CDR2 SMNVEV (reference sequence). The CDR3 totals 19 residues. The J segment lost 4 bases and the V segment lost 0 bases, leaving 15 bases of the junction unmatched. CDR3 in amino acids: CASSLSGDSNFLVNQPQHF. CDR3 bases: TGTGCCAGCAGTTTATCGGGGGACAGTAATTTCCTCGTAAATCAGCCCCAGCATTTT.

This clonotype appeared a single time. The rearrangement links TRBV24-1 to TRBJ1-5; D is perhaps TRBD1 (5 bases). Trimming cost V 1 base and J 6 bases, with 6 bases left between them. Germline V gene sequence: CDR1 KGHDR, CDR2 SFDVKD. CDR3 length: 13 residues. In DNA, the CDR3 is TGTGCCACCAGTGATTTTGGGGGTCAGCCCCAGCATTTT. The encoded protein is CATSDFGGQPQHF.

A remark on this clonotype: One end of the junction is discordant with germline, which a read error may explain. The V and J genes are TRBV10-3 and TRBJ2-7; D is possibly TRBD2 (5 bases). The CDR3 has 10 residues. Germline CDR1 is ENHRY and CDR2 is SYGVKD. CDR3 sequence: CTIGKYGQYF. The DNA for the CDR3 is TGTACCATCGGGAAGTACGGGCAGTACTTC.

This clonotype was counted once. The gene calls are TRBV19 and TRBJ2-7, with D tentatively TRBD1 or TRBD2 (6 bases each). The CDR3 totals 14 residues. CDR1 is LNHDA, CDR2 SQIVND, per germline (reference sequence). V was shortened by 7 bases and J by 7 bases, with 20 bases between the two germline ends. CDR3 region: CASMGGTPVGEQYF. For the CDR3, the DNA is TGTGCCAGTATGGGGGGCACTCCCGTTGGGGAGCAGTACTTC.

This sequence joins TRBV7-9 and TRBJ1-1, with no clear D. CDR3 size: 14 residues. From germline, CDR1 is SEHNR and CDR2 FQNEAQ (reference sequence). Trimming stripped 3 bases from V and 1 base from J, with 9 bases between. The CDR3 spells CASSFSPRNTEAFF. In DNA form, the CDR3 reads TGTGCCAGCAGCTTTTCCCCGAGGAACACTGAAGCTTTCTTT.

The CDR3 loop reads CASSSPLDLGTPYGYTF. Written as DNA, the CDR3 is TGTGCCAGCAGCTCCCCGCTTGATTTGGGAACCCCCTATGGCTACACCTTC. The V and J genes are TRBV7-9 and TRBJ1-2; D is ambiguous. The CDR3 contains 17 residues. Trimming pared 4 bases from V and 4 bases from J, leaving 22 bases between. Germline V lookup: CDR1 SEHNR, CDR2 FQNEAQ (reference sequence).

This clonotype was seen many times. This chain uses TRBV7-9 with TRBJ2-7; D gene unclear. The V end lost 0 bases, the J end lost 0 bases, and 12 bases lay between the germline ends. Germline V gene sequence: CDR1 SEHNR, CDR2 FQNEAQ (reference sequence). This CDR3 contains 16 residues. CDR3 in amino acids: CASSLALTTLSYEQYF. CDR3 bases: TGTGCCAGCAGCTTAGCGCTCACAACCCTCTCCTACGAGCAGTACTTC. The full variable domain, completed using reference TRBV7-9 and TRBJ2-7, is DTGVSQNPRHKITKRGQNVTFRCDPISEHNRLYWYRQTLGQGPEFLTYFQNEAQLEKSRLLSDRFSAERPKGSFSTLEIQRTEQGDSAMYLCASSLALTTLSYEQYFGPGTRLTVT.

The V call is TRBV12-5, the J call TRBJ1-1; the D is unclear. V lost 6 bases to trimming and J lost 7 bases, with 3 bases between them. The CDR3 is 9 residues long. Germline lookup yields CDR1 LGHNT and CDR2 FRNRAP. In DNA form, the CDR3 reads TGTGCTAGTGGAGGTGAAGCTTTCTTT. This codes for CASGGEAFF.

The chain links TRBV29-1 to TRBJ2-7; 7 nucleotides match TRBD1. Per the germline V gene, CDR1 is SQVTM and CDR2 is ANQGSEA. The CDR3 extends over 14 amino acids. After removal of 4 bases from V and 2 bases from J, the junction contained 8 bases not matched to a gene. The CDR3 reads CSVVPGQLTYEQYF. For the CDR3, the DNA is TGCAGCGTTGTTCCGGGACAGTTAACCTACGAGCAGTACTTC.

This clonotype was seen only once. V usage is TRBV29-1 and J usage is TRBJ2-3; D might be TRBD1 or TRBD2, each matching 7 bases. Germline CDR1 reads SQVTM; CDR2 reads ANQGSEA. The CDR3 is 13 residues long. Trimming left V 7 bases short and J 2 bases short, with 13 bases between. CDR3 nucleotides: TGCAGCGGCAGGGGGGGACTCACAGATACGCAGTATTTT. This sequence encodes CSGRGGLTDTQYF.

The chain recombines TRBV7-9 with TRBJ2-5; TRBD2 matches at 12 bases. The CDR3 runs 16 residues. Germline CDR1 SEHNR, CDR2 FQNEAQ (reference sequence). Losses at the gene ends were 5 bases for V and 5 bases for J; bases not matched to a gene: 9. CDR3: CASSPGLAGLIETQYF. The CDR3 DNA is TGTGCCAGCAGCCCTGGACTAGCGGGACTCATTGAGACCCAGTACTTC.

The rearrangement links TRBV20-1 to TRBJ2-7, with 7 bases aligning to TRBD1. From germline, CDR1 is DFQATT and CDR2 SNEGSKA (reference sequence). Trimming removed 3 bases from V and 4 bases from J; junction bases left unmatched: 9. The CDR3 totals 14 residues. CDR3 DNA sequence: TGCAGTGCTAGGTCCAGGGGGTCCCTTTACGAGCAGTACTTC. Translation: CSARSRGSLYEQYF.

The chain is built from TRBV6-4 and TRBJ1-1; D is perhaps TRBD1 (5 bases). Trimming removed 2 bases from V and 4 bases from J, with 11 bases in between. This CDR3 has 14 residues. From germline, CDR1 is MRHNA and CDR2 SNTAGT. CDR3 DNA: TGTGCCAGCAGTGACGGGGGTAAGGGCACTGAAGCTTTCTTT. Amino acid sequence: CASSDGGKGTEAFF.

The chain employs TRBV7-9 and TRBJ1-5; D remains ambiguous. Germline V gene lookup returns CDR1 SEHNR and CDR2 FQNEAQ (reference sequence). This CDR3 has 14 amino acids. V was clipped by 5 bases and J by 7 bases, with 15 bases between them. The chain's CDR3 is CASSLPGFGQPQHF. CDR3 nucleotide sequence: TGTGCCAGCAGCCTTCCCGGATTTGGGCAGCCCCAGCATTTT.

The DNA of the CDR3 is TGCAGTGCTAGAAGGATAGGAGATTCGTACGAGCAGTACTTC. Its protein is CSARRIGDSYEQYF. The chain employs TRBV20-1 and TRBJ2-7, with unresolved D. The ends were cut back, 2 bases at V and 4 bases at J, with 15 bases in the middle. CDR1 DFQATT and CDR2 SNEGSKA come from the germline V gene (reference sequence). The CDR3 has 14 amino acids.

The CDR3 nucleotides are TGTGCCAGCCTCTACGGGGCACCGAACACTGAAGCTTTCTTT. Translation: CASLYGAPNTEAFF. This rearrangement joins TRBV12-3 or TRBV12-4 to TRBJ1-1, with D possibly being TRBD1 (5 bases). The CDR3 runs 14 residues. V dropped 8 bases and J dropped 1 base, with 14 bases sitting between them.

This clonotype was seen many times. The CDR3 loop is CASSEYGGLRETQYF. DNA for the CDR3: TGTGCCAGCAGTGAATATGGGGGGCTTAGAGAGACCCAGTACTTC. The J gene is TRBJ2-5, the V gene TRBV2; D could derive from TRBD1 or TRBD2 (6 bases each). The germline CDR1 and CDR2 sequences are SNHLY and FYNNEI. The CDR3 loop spans 15 amino acids. V lost 2 bases and J lost 4, with 14 bases in between.